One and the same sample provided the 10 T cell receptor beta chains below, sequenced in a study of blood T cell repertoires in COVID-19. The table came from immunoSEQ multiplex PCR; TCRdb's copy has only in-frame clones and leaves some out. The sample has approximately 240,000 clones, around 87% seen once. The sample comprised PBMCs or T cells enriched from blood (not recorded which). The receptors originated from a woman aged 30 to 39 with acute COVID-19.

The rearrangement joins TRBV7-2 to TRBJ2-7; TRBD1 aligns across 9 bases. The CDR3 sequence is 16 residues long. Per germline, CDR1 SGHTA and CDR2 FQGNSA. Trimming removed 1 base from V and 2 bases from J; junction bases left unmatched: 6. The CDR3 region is CASSLGGTGFTYEQYF. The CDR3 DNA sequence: TGTGCCAGCAGCTTAGGAGGGACAGGGTTCACCTACGAGCAGTACTTC.

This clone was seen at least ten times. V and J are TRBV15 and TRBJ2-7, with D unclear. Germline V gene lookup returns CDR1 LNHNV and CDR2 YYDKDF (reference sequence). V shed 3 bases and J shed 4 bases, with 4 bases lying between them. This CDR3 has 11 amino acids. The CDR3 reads CATSSGYEQYF. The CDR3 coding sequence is TGTGCCACCAGCAGCGGGTACGAGCAGTACTTC.

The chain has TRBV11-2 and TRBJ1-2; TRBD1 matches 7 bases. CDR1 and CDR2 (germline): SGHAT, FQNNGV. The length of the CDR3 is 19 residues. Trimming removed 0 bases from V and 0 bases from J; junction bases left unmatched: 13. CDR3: CASSLDKRQGGGSNYGYTF. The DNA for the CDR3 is TGTGCCAGCAGCTTAGACAAAAGACAGGGTGGGGGCTCTAACTATGGCTACACCTTC.

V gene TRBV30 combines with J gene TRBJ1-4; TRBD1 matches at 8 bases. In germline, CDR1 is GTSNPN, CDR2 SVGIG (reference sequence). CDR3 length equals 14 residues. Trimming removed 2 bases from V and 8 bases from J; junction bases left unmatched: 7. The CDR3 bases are TGTGCCTGGAGTATAGACAGGGGAGTAGAAAAACTGTTTTTT. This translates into CAWSIDRGVEKLFF.

The CDR3 here is CASSIVTRVGYGYTF. The CDR3 coding sequence is TGTGCCAGTAGTATTGTAACCAGGGTTGGCTATGGCTACACCTTC. The chain is built from TRBV19 and TRBJ1-2, with D tentatively TRBD1 (5 bases). Germline V gene sequence: CDR1 LNHDA, CDR2 SQIVND (reference sequence). The CDR3 has 15 residues. Trimming removed 3 bases from V and 4 bases from J, with 15 bases in between.

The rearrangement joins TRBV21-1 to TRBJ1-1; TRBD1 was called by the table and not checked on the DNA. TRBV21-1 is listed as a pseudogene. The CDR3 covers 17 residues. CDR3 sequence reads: CASSKSTLGQTNTEAFF. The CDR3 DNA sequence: TGTGCCAGCAGCAAATCCACACTAGGACAGACAAACACTGAAGCTTTCTTT.

This chain's CDR3 is CASGQGKNIQYF. CDR3 coding DNA: TGTGCCAGCGGACAGGGGAAAAACATTCAGTACTTC. The chain joins TRBV2 to TRBJ2-4, with TRBD1 identical over 9 bases. The length of the CDR3 is 12 residues. Germline CDR1 and CDR2: SNHLY and FYNNEI. The V and J ends lost 8 bases and 4 bases, in that order; junction bases with no gene match: 0.

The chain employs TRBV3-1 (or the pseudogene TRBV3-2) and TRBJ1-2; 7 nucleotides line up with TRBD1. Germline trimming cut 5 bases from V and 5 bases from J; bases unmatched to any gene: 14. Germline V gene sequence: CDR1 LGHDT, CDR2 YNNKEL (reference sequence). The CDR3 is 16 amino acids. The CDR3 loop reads CASSSISGTVGYGYTF. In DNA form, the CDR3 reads TGTGCCAGCAGCTCAATCTCCGGGACAGTTGGGTATGGCTACACCTTC.

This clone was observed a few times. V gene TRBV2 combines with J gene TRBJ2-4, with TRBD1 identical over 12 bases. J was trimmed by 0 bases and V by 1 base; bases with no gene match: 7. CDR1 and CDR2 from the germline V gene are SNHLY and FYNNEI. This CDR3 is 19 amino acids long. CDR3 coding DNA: TGTGCCAGCAGTGAAGGAGGGACAGGGGGCACTGCAGCCAAAAACATTCAGTACTTC. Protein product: CASSEGGTGGTAAKNIQYF.

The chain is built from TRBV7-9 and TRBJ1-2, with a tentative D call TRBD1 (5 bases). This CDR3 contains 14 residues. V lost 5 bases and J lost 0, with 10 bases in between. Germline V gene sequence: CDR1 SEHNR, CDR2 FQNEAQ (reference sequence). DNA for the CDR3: TGTGCCAGCAGCCGACCGACAGCTAACTATGGCTACACCTTC. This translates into CASSRPTANYGYTF.